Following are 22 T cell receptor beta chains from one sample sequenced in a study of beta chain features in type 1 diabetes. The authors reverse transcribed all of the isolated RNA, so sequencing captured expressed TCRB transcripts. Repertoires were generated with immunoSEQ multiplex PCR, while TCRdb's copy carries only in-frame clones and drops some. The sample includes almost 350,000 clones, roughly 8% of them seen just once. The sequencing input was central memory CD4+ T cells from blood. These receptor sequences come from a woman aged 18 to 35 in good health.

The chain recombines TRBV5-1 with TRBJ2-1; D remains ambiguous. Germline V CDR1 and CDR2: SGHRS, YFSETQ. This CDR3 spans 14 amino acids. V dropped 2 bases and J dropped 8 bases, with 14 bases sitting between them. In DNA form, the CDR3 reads TGCGCCAGCAGCTTAATTCCCAAACCGGATGAGCAGTTCTTC. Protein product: CASSLIPKPDEQFF.

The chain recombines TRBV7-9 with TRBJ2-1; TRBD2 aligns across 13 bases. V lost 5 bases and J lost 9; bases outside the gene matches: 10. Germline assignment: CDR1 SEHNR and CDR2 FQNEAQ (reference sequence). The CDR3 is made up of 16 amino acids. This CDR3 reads CASSQGTSGASVEQFF. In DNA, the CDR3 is TGTGCCAGCAGCCAGGGGACTAGCGGGGCCTCGGTTGAGCAGTTCTTC.

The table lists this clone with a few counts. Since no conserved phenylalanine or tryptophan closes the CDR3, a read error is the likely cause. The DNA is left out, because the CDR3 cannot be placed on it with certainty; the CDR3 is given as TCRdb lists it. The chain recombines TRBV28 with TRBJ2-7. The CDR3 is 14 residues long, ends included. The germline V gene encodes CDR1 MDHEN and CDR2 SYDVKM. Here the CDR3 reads CASSQPGTVYEQHL.

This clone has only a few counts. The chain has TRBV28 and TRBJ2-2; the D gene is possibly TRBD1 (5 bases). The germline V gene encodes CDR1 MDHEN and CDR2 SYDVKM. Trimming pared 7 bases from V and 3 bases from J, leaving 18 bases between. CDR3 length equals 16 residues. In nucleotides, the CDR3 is TGTGCCAGCATTACAGGTACCCGCTTGGACACCGGGGAGCTGTTTTTT. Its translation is CASITGTRLDTGELFF.

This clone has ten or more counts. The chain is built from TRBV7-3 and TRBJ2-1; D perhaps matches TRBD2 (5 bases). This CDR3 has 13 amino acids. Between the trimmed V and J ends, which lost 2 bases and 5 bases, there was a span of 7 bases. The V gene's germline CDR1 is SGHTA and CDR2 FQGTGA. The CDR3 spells CASSLGRDNEQFF. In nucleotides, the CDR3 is TGTGCCAGCAGCTTAGGGAGAGACAATGAGCAGTTCTTC.

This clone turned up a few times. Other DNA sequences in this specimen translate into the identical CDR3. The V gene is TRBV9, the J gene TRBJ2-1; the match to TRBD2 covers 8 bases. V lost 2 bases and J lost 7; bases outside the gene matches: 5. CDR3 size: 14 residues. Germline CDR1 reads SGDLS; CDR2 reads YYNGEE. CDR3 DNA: TGTGCCAGCAGCGTGGTAGCGGGGTCGAATGAGCAGTTCTTC. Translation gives CASSVVAGSNEQFF.

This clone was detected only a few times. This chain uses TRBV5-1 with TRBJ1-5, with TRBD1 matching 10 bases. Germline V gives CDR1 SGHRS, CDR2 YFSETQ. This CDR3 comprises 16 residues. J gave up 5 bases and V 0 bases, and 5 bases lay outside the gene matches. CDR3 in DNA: TGCGCCAGCAGCTTGGGGACTGGACAGGGGGATCAGCCCCAGCATTTT. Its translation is CASSLGTGQGDQPQHF. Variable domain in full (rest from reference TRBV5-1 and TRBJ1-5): KAGVTQTPRYLIKTRGQQVTLSCSPISGHRSVSWYQQTPGQGLQFLFEYFSETQRNKGNFPGRFSGRQFSNSRSEMNVSTLELGDSALYLCASSLGTGQGDQPQHFGDGTRLSIL.

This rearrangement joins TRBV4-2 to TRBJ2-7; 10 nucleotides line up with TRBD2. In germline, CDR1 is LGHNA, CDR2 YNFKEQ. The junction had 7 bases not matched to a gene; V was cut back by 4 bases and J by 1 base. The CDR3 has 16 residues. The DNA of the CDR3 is TGTGCCAGCAGCCCCAACCCGGGACTAGCGTCCTACGAGCAGTACTTC. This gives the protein CASSPNPGLASYEQYF.

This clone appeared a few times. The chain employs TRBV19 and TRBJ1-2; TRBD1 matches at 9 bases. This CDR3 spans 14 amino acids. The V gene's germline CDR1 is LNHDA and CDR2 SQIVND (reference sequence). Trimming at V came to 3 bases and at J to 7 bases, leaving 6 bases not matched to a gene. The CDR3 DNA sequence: TGTGCCAGTAGTATGTCGGGACAGGGCTCTGGCTACACCTTC. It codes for CASSMSGQGSGYTF.

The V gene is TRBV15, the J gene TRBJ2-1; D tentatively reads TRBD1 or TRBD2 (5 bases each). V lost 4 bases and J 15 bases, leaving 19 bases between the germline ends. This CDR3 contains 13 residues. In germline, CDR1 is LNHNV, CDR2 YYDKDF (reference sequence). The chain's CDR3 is CATSTLKGRRGFF. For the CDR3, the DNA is TGTGCCACCAGCACACTTAAGGGACGGCGCGGGTTCTTC.

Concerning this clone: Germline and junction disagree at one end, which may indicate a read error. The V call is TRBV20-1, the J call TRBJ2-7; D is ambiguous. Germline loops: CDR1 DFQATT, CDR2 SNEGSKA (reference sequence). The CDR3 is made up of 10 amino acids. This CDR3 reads CSALGTFHFF. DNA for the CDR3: TGCAGTGCGCTAGGTACCTTCCACTTCTTC.

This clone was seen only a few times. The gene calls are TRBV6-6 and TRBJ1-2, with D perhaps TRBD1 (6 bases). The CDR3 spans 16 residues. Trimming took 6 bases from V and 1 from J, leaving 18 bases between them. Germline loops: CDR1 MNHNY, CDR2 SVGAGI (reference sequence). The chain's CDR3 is CASSLPISGHNYGYTF. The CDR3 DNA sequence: TGTGCCAGCAGCTTACCCATATCGGGACATAACTATGGCTACACCTTC.

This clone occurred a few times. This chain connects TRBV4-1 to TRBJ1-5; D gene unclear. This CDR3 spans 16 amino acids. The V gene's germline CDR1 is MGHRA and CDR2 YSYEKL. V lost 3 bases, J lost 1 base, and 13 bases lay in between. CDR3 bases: TGCGCCAGCAGCCAGGTCAGAGGTACGAGCAATCAGCCCCAGCATTTT. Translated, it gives CASSQVRGTSNQPQHF.

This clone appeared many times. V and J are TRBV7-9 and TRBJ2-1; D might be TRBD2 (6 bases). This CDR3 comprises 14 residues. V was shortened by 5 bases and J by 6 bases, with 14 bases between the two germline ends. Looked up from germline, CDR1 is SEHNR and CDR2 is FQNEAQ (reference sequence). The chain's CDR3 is CASSPRGLTNEQFF. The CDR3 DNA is TGTGCCAGCAGCCCCCGAGGACTAACCAATGAGCAGTTCTTC.

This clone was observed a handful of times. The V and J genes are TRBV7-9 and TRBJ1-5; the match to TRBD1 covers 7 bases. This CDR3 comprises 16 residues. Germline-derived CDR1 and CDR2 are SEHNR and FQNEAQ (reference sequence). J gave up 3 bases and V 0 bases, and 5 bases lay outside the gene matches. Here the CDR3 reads CASSLANGQANQPQHF. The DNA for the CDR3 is TGTGCCAGCAGCTTAGCCAACGGACAGGCCAATCAGCCCCAGCATTTT.

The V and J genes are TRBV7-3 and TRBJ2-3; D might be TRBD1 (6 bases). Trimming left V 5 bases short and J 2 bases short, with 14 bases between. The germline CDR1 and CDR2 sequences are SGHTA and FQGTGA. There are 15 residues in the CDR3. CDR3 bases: TGTGCCAGCAGCCGAGACAGGTCGCTCACAGATACGCAGTATTTT. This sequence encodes CASSRDRSLTDTQYF.

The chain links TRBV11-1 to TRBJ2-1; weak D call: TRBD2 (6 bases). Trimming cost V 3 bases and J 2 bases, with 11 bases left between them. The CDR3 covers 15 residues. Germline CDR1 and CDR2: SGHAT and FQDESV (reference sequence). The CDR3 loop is CASSFGRDPYNEQFF. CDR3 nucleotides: TGTGCCAGCAGCTTCGGGCGGGATCCCTACAATGAGCAGTTCTTC.

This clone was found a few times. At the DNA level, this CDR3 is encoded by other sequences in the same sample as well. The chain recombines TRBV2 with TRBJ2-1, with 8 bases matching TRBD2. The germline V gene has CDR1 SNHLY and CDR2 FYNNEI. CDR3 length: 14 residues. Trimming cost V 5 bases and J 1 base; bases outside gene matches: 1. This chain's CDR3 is CASSTSGSYNEQFF. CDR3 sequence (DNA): TGTGCCAGCAGTACTAGCGGATCCTACAATGAGCAGTTCTTC.

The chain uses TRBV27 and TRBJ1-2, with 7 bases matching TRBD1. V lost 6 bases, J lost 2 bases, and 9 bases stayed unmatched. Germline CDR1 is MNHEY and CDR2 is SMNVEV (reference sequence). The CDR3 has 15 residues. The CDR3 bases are TGTGCCAGCAGCCGACAGGGTTCCCTCAACTATGGCTACACCTTC. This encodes CASSRQGSLNYGYTF.

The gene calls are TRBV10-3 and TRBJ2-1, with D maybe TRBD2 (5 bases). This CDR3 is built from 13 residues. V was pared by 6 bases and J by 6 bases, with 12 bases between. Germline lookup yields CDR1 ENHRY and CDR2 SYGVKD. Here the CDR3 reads CAIRADSGNEQFF. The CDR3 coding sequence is TGTGCCATCAGGGCGGACTCGGGCAATGAGCAGTTCTTC.

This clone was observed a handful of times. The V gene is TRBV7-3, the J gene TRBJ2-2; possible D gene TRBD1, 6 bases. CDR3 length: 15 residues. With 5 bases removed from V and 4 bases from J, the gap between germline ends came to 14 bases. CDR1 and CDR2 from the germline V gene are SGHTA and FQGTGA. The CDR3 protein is CASSNRPRGTGELFF. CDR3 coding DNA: TGTGCCAGCAGCAACCGTCCCAGGGGCACCGGGGAGCTGTTTTTT.

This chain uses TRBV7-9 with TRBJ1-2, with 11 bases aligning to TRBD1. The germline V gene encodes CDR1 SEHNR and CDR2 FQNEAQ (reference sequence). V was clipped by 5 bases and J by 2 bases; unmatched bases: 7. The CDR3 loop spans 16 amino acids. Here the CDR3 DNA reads TGTGCCAGCAGCATCGGGACAGGGGGAGAGAACTATGGCTACACCTTC. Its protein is CASSIGTGGENYGYTF. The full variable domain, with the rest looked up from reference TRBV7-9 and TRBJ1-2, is DTGVSQNPRHKITKRGQNVTFRCDPISEHNRLYWYRQTLGQGPEFLTYFQNEAQLEKSRLLSDRFSAERPKGSFSTLEIQRTEQGDSAMYLCASSIGTGGENYGYTFGSGTRLTVV.